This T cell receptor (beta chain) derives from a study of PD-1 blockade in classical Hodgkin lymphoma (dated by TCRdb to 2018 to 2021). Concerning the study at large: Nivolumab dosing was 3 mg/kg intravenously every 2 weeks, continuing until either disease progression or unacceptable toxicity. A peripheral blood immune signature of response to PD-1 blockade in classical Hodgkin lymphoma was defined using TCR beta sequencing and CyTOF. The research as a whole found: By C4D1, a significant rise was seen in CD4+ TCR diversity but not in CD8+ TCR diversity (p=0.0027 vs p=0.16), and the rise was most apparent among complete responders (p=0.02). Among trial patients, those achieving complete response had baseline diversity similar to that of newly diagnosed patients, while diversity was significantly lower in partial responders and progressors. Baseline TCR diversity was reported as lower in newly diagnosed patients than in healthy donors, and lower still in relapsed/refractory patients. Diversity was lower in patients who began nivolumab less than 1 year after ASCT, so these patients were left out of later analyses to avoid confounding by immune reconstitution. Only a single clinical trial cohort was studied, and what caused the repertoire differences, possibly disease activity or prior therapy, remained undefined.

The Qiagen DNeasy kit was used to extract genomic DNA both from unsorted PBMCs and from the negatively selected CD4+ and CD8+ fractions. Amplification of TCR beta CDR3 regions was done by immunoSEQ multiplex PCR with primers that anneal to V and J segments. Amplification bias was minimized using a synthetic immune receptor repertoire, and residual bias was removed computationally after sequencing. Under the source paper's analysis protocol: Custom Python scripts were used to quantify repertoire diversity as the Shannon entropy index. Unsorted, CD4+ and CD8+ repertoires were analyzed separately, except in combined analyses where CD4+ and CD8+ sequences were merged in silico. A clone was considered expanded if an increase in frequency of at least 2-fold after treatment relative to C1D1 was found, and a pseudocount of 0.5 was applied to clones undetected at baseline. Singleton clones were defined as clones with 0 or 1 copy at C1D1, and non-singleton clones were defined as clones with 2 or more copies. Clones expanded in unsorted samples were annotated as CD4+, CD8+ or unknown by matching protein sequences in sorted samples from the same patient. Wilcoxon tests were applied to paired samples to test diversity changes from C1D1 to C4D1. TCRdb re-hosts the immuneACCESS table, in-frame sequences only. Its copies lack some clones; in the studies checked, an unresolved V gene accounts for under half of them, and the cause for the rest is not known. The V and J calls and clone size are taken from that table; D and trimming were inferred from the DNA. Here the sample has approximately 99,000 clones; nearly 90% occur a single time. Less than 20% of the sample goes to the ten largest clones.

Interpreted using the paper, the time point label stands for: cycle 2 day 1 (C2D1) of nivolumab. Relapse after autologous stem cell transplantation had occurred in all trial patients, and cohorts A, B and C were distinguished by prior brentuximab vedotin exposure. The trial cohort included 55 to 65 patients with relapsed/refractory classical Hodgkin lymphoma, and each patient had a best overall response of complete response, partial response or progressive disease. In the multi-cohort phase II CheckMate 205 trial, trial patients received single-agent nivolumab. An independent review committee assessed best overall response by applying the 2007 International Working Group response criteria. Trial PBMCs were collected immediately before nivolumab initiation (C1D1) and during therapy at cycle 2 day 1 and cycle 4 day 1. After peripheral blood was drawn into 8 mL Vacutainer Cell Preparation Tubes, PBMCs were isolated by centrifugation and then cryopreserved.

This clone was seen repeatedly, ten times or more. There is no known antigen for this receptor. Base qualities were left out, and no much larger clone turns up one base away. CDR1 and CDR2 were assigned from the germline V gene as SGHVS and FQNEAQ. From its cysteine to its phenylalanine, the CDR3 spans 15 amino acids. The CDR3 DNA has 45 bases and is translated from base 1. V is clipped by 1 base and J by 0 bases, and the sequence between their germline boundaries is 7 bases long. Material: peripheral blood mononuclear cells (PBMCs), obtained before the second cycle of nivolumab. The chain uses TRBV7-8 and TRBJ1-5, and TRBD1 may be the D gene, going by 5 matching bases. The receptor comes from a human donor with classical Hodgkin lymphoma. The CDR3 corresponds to CASSLGTNSNQPQHF. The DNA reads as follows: TGTGCCAGCAGCTTAGGGACAAATAGCAATCAGCCCCAGCATTTT.